The rows below give T cell receptor beta chains drawn from one sample of a study of T cell responses to AZD1222 COVID-19 vaccine. Assay used: immunoSEQ multiplex PCR; TCRdb lists only in-frame clones, some missing. The sample has approximately 190,000 clones; roughly 92% are singletons. The starting material was peripheral blood, obtained 28 days after the second dose of the MenACWY control vaccine. The origin of the receptors is an adult who received the MenACWY meningococcal vaccine as a control. The CDR3 runs from the conserved cysteine through the conserved F or W. A D gene is named only where the DNA matches it firmly. Not every row has a clone size; where given, it reads once, few, many or a size class.

size: -; D: -; V: TRBV28; J: TRBJ1-5; CDR3: CASSKVDSNQPQHF; DNA: TGTGCCAGCAGTAAAGTAGATAGCAATCAGCCCCAGCATTTT
size: -; D: TRBD1; V: TRBV19; J: TRBJ1-5; CDR3: CASSTTGGQQPQHF; DNA: TGTGCCAGTAGCACAACAGGGGGTCAACAGCCCCAGCATTTT
size: -; D: -; V: TRBV29-1; J: TRBJ1-1; CDR3: CSGLNTEAFF; DNA: TGCAGCGGTTTGAACACTGAAGCTTTCTTT
size: -; D: TRBD1; V: TRBV30; J: TRBJ1-2; CDR3: CAWSLAGGHGYTF; DNA: TGTGCCTGGAGTCTGGCAGGGGGCCATGGCTACACCTTC
size: -; D: TRBD1; V: TRBV12-5; J: TRBJ2-1; CDR3: CASGPGTGSLDEQFF; DNA: TGTGCTAGTGGCCCCGGGACAGGGAGCCTAGATGAGCAGTTCTTC
size: -; D: -; V: TRBV11-3; J: TRBJ1-3; CDR3: CASSLDPRGSGSGNTIYF; DNA: TGTGCCAGCAGCTTAGACCCTCGCGGCAGCGGCTCTGGAAACACCATATATTTT
size: once; D: -; V: TRBV28; J: TRBJ2-3; CDR3: CASSTRTGGIDTQYF; DNA: TGTGCCAGCAGTACGAGGACAGGAGGGATAGATACGCAGTATTTT
size: once; D: -; V: TRBV2; J: TRBJ1-3; CDR3: CASSVGGSGNTIYF; DNA: TGTGCCAGCAGTGTTGGGGGCTCTGGAAACACCATATATTTT
size: -; D: -; V: TRBV28; J: TRBJ1-2; CDR3: CASSLGPGYTF; DNA: TGTGCCAGCAGTTTGGGTCCTGGCTACACCTTC
size: -; D: -; V: TRBV4-2; J: TRBJ2-7; CDR3: CASSQVAGGSYEQYF; DNA: TGTGCCAGCAGCCAAGTCGCGGGTGGCTCCTACGAGCAGTACTTC
size: -; D: -; V: TRBV7-9; J: TRBJ1-1; CDR3: CASSFRGSNTEAFF; DNA: TGTGCCAGCAGCTTCAGAGGGAGCAACACTGAAGCTTTCTTT
size: -; D: -; V: TRBV13; J: TRBJ2-3; CDR3: CASSFSDLTDTQYF; DNA: TGTGCCAGCAGCTTCTCGGATCTCACAGATACGCAGTATTTT
size: -; D: TRBD1; V: TRBV27; J: TRBJ1-1; CDR3: CASRLKTGGTEAFF; DNA: TGTGCCAGCAGACTAAAGACAGGGGGCACTGAAGCTTTCTTT
size: -; D: TRBD2; V: TRBV18; J: TRBJ2-7; CDR3: CASSPGTSGIGDEQYF; DNA: TGTGCCAGCTCACCGGGGACTAGCGGGATAGGAGACGAGCAGTACTTC